What follows is one T cell receptor beta chain and its context. Its antigen is still unknown. The junction and the germline gene differ at one end; a read error may be behind it. This sample stems from a study of shared clonotypes between healthy human individuals (dated by TCRdb to about 2020). With regard to the full study: The cohort included a few men and two women between 18 and 49 years of age. Between about 0.85 and 9.5 billion PBMCs per donor were obtained by leukapheresis. For each donor, three plates each were used for CD4 naive and CD4 memory, two plates were used for CD8 naive, and one plate was used for CD8 memory. To estimate repertoire size and how much clonotypes are shared between individuals, the study performed deep sequencing of blood TCR repertoires from roughly five healthy adults. Libraries were prepared and TCR repertoires were sequenced by different laboratories using diverse techniques, in order to increase sequencing depth and limit assay-specific biases.

Healthy HIV-negative adults with no recently reported acute infections or vaccinations were included as donors. Every donor was a Caucasian adult living in Nashville, Tennessee, USA. CD4+ T cells were enriched by magnetic negative selection, after which naive cells were positively selected on CD45RA and the negative fraction was taken as the memory subset. After blood collection by leukapheresis, PBMCs were isolated using Ficoll-Histopaque density gradient centrifugation and then cryopreserved in the vapor phase of liquid nitrogen. Purity and quantity of every magnetically sorted T cell population were checked by analytical flow cytometry. Genomic DNA was isolated from every sorted fraction and measured by UV absorbance on a Nanodrop 2000c. TCR CDR3 regions were amplified from genomic DNA by multiplex PCR using the deep immunoSEQ assay. Genomic DNA extracted from each cell subset was distributed evenly over all wells of several immunoSEQ 96-well plates, and each plate served as one replicate. Each replicate PCR for sorted subsets received roughly 0.2 ug genomic DNA, equal to around 32,000 T cell genomes. Purified libraries were quantified with a Qubit 3.0 fluorometer, sized on a Bioanalyzer 2100, and re-quantified with the KAPA Library Quantification kit. Every immunoSEQ 96-well plate was sequenced on a separate single-read 150-cycle Illumina NextSeq 550 flow cell. For the original study's pipeline: Because the immunoSEQ output included only junctional sequences and no quality scores, the filtering could not be the same as the filtering used for full-length reads. To assign V/J genes and CDR3, sequences were annotated against IMGT germline references using PyIR, a Python wrapper for IgBLAST v1.9. Reads with weak V/J assignments (E-value above 1e-6), missing CDR3, stop codons, out-of-frame junctions, or ambiguous translated residues were removed. V3J clonotypes were defined as sequences sharing the same inferred V gene, J gene, and CDR3 amino acid sequence. Percentage overlap between repertoires was calculated by dividing the number of shared unique clonotypes by the size of the smaller repertoire. Repertoire richness was assessed with RTK rarefaction, the Chao1 estimator, and Recon v2.1 estimates of unobserved clonotypes. OLGA was used to compute generation probabilities for all TCRbeta clonotypes that the gDNA method yielded from a handful of donors. The table comes from immuneACCESS by way of TCRdb, which keeps in-frame sequences with V and J called. Part of the clones is missing from these tables; in studies checked, under half for an unresolved V gene and the rest for unknown reasons. V and J calls and clone size are as listed in that table; D and trimming were resolved from the DNA. Here the sample has approximately 2.1 million clones; 90% to 95% occur a single time. The ten largest clones add up to around 0.4% of the sample.

Results and caveats for the whole study, not just this receptor: Rarefaction of sorted-subset datasets indicated incomplete sequencing despite the large sequencing depth. Naive subsets generally had larger estimated clonotype richness than memory subsets did. Because the study included a small number of donors, the genetic and exposure-history diversity represented was limited. Sampling was restricted to blood, and TCR repertoires in tissue are likely to differ from TCR repertoires in blood. Sharing across several donors was observed for around 4.8% of naive CD4, less than 4% of naive CD8, 2.3% of memory CD4, and about 0.38% of memory CD8 clonotypes. Pairwise subsampling led to the expectation that sequencing depth would affect the degree of clonotype sharing among donors. Clonotypes shared by all four sorted-subset donors showed higher generation probabilities than non-shared clonotypes.

The clonotype originates from a young man in good health. Some clones in this sample may be carry-over from other donors' samples. Sequencing used naive CD4+ T cells from PBMCs. This specimen's cell subset or site label, interpreted: CD45RA+ positively selected.

The bases are TGTGCCAGCAGCTCGAGTCTAGCGGGATCAAGAGCCTTC. Translated, this gives CASSSSLAGSRAF. The chain employs TRBV5-4 and TRBJ1-2; the D gene remains uncertain. From the cysteine through the phenylalanine, the CDR3 covers 13 amino acids. Only the CDR3 DNA is retained, 39 bases long and in frame from the first base. CDR1 is given as SGHNT and CDR2 as YYREEE, both from the germline V gene (reference sequence).